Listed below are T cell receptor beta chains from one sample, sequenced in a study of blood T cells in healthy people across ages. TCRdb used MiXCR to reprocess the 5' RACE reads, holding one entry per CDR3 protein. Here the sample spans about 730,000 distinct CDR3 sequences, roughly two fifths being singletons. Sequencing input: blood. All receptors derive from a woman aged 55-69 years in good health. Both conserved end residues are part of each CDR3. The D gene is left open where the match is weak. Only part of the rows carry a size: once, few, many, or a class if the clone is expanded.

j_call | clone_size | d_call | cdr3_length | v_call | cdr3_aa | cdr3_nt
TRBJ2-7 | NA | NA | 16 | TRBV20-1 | CSARGPRGDSSYEQYF | TGCAGTGCTAGAGGCCCCCGCGGGGACAGCTCCTACGAGCAGTACTTC
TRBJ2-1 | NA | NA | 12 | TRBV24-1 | CATTGVWGEQFF | TGTGCCACCACCGGGGTGTGGGGTGAGCAGTTCTTC
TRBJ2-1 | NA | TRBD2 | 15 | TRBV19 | CATTNPAGGFNEQFF | TGTGCCACTACGAATCCAGCGGGGGGTTTCAATGAGCAGTTCTTC
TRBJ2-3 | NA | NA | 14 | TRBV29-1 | CSVEGGPTTDTQYF | TGCAGCGTTGAAGGGGGACCTACCACAGATACGCAGTATTTT
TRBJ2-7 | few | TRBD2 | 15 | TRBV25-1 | CASSDAGTSPYEQYF | TGTGCCAGCAGTGACGCCGGGACTAGCCCCTACGAGCAGTACTTC
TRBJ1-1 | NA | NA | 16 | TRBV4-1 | CASSQERRSLNTEAFF | TGCGCCAGCAGCCAAGAGCGGCGGAGTCTCAACACTGAAGCTTTCTTT
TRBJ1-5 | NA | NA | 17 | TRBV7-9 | CASSWSGGGGSNQPQHF | TGTGCCAGCAGCTGGTCCGGGGGGGGTGGAAGCAATCAGCCCCAGCATTTT
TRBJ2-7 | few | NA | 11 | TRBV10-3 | CAISESGEQYF | TGTGCCATCAGTGAGTCTGGCGAGCAGTACTTC
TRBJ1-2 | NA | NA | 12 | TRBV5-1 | CASSLDQAGYTF | TGCGCCAGCAGCCTCGACCAGGCTGGCTACACCTTC
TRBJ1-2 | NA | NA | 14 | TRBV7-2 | CASSPLRGGYGYTF | TGTGCCAGCAGCCCATTGCGAGGTGGCTATGGCTACACCTTC
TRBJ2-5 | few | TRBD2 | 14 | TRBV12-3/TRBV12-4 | CATRLAGTQETQYF | TGTGCCACCAGATTAGCGGGGACACAAGAGACCCAGTACTTC
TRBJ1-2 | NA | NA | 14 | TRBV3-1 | CASSHPGLNYGYTF | TGTGCCAGCAGCCACCCGGGCCTAAACTATGGCTACACCTTC
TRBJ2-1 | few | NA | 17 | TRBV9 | CASSVAPPGSSYNEQFF | TGTGCCAGCAGTGTCGCACCGCCGGGGAGCTCCTACAATGAGCAGTTCTTC
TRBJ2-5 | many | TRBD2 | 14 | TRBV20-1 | CSARLAGDQETQYF | TGCAGTGCTAGGCTAGCGGGGGACCAAGAGACCCAGTACTTC
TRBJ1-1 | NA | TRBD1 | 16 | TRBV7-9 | CASSFFEQGANTEAFF | TGTGCCAGCAGCTTTTTCGAACAGGGGGCGAACACTGAAGCTTTCTTT
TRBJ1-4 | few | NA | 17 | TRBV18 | CASLKRIDPTENEKLFF | TGTGCCAGCTTAAAAAGGATAGACCCGACAGAGAATGAAAAACTGTTTTTT
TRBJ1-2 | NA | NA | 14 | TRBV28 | CASRPRLGGAGYTF | TGTGCCAGCAGGCCCCGTCTGGGGGGGGCTGGCTACACCTTC
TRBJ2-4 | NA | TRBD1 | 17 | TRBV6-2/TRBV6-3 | CASSPRMDRETKNIQYF | TGTGCCAGCAGCCCAAGAATGGACAGGGAAACCAAAAACATTCAGTACTTC
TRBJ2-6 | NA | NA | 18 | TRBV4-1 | CASSQDWVGAGGANVLTF | TGCGCCAGCAGCCAAGATTGGGTTGGGGCAGGGGGGGCCAACGTCCTGACTTTC
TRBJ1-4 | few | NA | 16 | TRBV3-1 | CASSQGPAATNEKLFF | TGTGCCAGCAGCCAAGGACCCGCAGCAACTAATGAAAAACTGTTTTTT
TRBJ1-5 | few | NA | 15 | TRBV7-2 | CASSAGVPGNQPQHF | TGTGCCAGCAGCGCCGGGGTCCCTGGCAATCAGCCCCAGCATTTT
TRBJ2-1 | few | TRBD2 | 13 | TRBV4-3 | CASSQDGPAGEFF | TGCGCCAGCAGCCAAGACGGGCCAGCGGGAGAGTTCTTC
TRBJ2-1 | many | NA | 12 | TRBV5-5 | CASSLGGLEQFF | TGTGCCAGCAGCTTGGGGGGCCTTGAGCAGTTCTTC
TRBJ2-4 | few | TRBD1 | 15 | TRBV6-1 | CASSRTGEDKNIQYF | TGTGCCAGCAGCCGGACAGGGGAAGACAAAAACATTCAGTACTTC
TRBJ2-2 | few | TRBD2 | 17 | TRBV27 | CATRRPGLAQNTGELFF | TGTGCCACTAGGCGGCCGGGACTAGCGCAGAACACCGGGGAGCTGTTTTTT
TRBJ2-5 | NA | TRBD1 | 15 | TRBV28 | CASSRTGTDQETQYF | TGTGCCAGCAGCCGTACCGGGACAGATCAAGAGACCCAGTACTTC
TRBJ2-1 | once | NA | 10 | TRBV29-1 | CSVADNEQFF | TGCAGCGTAGCTGACAATGAGCAGTTCTTC
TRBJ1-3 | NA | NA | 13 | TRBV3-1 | CASSQGSGNTIYF | TGTGCCAGCTCACAGGGCTCTGGAAACACCATATATTTT
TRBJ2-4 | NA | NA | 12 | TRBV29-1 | CSVDPGQNIQYF | TGCAGCGTTGACCCAGGCCAAAACATTCAGTACTTC
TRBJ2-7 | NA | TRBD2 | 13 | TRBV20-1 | CSAGSGSRDEQYF | TGCAGTGCTGGGAGCGGGAGTAGGGATGAGCAGTACTTC
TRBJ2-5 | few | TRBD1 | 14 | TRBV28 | CASSSTRQGDEQYF | TGTGCCAGCAGTTCGACTCGACAGGGCGATGAGCAGTACTTC
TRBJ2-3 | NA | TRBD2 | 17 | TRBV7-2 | CASGSPKVAGSTDTQYF | TGTGCCAGCGGCTCTCCGAAGGTAGCGGGTAGCACAGATACGCAGTATTTT
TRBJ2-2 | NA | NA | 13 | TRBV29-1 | CSVEVGITGELFF | TGCAGCGTTGAAGTAGGGATCACCGGGGAGCTGTTTTTT
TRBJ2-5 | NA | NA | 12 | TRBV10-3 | CAIREGGAPQYF | TGTGCCATCAGGGAGGGGGGAGCGCCCCAGTACTTC
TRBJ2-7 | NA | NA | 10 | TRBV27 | CASGANEQYF | TGTGCCAGCGGCGCCAACGAGCAGTACTTC
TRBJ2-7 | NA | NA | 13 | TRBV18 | CASSPVGSCEQYF | TGTGCCAGCTCACCGGTAGGTAGCTGCGAGCAGTACTTC
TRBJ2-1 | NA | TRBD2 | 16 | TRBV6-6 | CASSYATSGNPDEQFF | TGTGCCAGCAGTTACGCTACTAGCGGGAACCCCGATGAGCAGTTCTTC
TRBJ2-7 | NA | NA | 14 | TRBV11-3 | CASSLYGDPGEQYF | TGTGCCAGCAGCTTATACGGAGACCCGGGCGAGCAGTACTTC
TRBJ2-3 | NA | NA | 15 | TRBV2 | CASSELGAGTDTQYF | TGTGCCAGCAGTGAACTGGGGGCGGGCACAGATACGCAGTATTTT
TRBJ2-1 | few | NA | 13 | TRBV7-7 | CASSLVWGNEQFF | TGTGCTAGCAGCTTAGTCTGGGGCAATGAGCAGTTCTTC
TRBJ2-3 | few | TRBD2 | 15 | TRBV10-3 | CAISGGGGRTDTQYF | TGTGCCATCAGTGGGGGCGGGGGTCGCACAGATACGCAGTATTTT